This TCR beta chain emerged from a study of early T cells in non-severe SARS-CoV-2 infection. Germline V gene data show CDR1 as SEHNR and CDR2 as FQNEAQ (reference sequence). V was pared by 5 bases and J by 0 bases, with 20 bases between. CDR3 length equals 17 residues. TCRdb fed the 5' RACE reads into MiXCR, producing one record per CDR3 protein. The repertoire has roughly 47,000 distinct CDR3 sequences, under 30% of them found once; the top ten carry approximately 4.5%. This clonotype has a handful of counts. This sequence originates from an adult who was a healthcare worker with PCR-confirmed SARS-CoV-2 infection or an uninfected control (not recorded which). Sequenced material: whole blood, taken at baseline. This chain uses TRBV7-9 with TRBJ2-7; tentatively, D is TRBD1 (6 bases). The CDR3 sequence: CASSLVDRKTPSYEQYF. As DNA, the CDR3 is TGTGCCAGCAGCCTGGTGGACAGAAAAACCCCCTCCTACGAGCAGTACTTC.